What follows are 3 T cell receptor beta chains derived from one specimen sequenced in a study of cytomegalovirus exposure and HLA in healthy donors. Primers included in the PCR were 60 Vbeta and 13 Jbeta primers. Here immunoSEQ multiplex PCR was the method, and the copy in TCRdb shows in-frame clones only, minus some. The repertoire includes about 120,000 clones, 80% of them detected once, and approximately 9% sits in the top ten. The sequencing input was PBMCs. Receptors originate from a man younger than 40 in good health and CMV-seropositive.

The rearrangement uses TRBV7-2 and TRBJ1-5; 8 bases line up with TRBD1. The V segment lost 6 bases and the J segment 9 bases; nucleotides outside the gene matches: 19. Germline lookup yields CDR1 SGHTA and CDR2 FQGNSA. This CDR3 comprises 17 residues. The CDR3 DNA reads TGTGCCAGCAGTTACCCGGGACAGGATCTCCGTGGACGGCCCCAGCATTTT. It codes for CASSYPGQDLRGRPQHF.

The rearrangement joins TRBV30 to TRBJ1-5, with D perhaps TRBD1 (5 bases). The V end lost 0 bases, the J end lost 2 bases, and 14 bases lay between the germline ends. There are 16 residues in the CDR3. Germline CDR1 GTSNPN, CDR2 SVGIG (reference sequence). CDR3 bases: TGTGCCTGGAGTGTAGGGACCCGGGAGGGCAATCAGCCCCAGCATTTT. It yields the protein CAWSVGTREGNQPQHF.

This clone was counted only a few times. The chain has TRBV6-5 and TRBJ1-1; tentative D call: TRBD1 (5 bases). CDR1 is MNHEY and CDR2 is SVGAGI in the germline V gene. The CDR3 loop spans 14 amino acids. V lost 3 bases, J lost 3 bases, and 11 bases lay in between. The CDR3 nucleotides read TGTGCCAGCAGTTATGTCGGGGGATACACTGAAGCTTTCTTT. Its translation is CASSYVGGYTEAFF.